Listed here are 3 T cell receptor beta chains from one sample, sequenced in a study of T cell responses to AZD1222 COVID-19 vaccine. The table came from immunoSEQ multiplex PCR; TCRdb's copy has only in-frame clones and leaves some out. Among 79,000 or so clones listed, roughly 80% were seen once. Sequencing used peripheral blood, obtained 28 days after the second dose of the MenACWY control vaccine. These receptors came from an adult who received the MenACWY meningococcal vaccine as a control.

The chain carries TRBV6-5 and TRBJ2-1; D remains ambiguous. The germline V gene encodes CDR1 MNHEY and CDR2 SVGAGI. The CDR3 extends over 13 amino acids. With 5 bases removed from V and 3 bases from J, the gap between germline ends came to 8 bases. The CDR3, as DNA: TGTGCCAGCAGTCCGACAAACTACAATGAGCAGTTCTTC. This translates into CASSPTNYNEQFF.

The CDR3 is CASRLFGTQIYNEQFF. The CDR3 DNA sequence: TGTGCAAGTCGCTTATTCGGGACCCAGATCTACAATGAGCAGTTCTTC. The chain links TRBV12-2 to TRBJ2-1. TRBV12-2 is designated a pseudogene. The CDR3 runs 16 residues.

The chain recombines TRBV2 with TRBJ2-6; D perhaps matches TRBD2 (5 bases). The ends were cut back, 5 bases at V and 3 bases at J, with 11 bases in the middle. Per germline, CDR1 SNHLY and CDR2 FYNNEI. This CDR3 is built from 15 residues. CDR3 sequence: CASSQRGSGANVLTF. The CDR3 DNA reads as TGTGCCAGCAGTCAGAGAGGGAGTGGGGCCAACGTCCTGACTTTC.